The rows below give T cell receptor beta chains drawn from one sample of a study of cytotoxic CD8 clonotypes in ibrutinib-treated CLL. The protocol was immunoSEQ multiplex PCR, while the TCRdb copy is restricted to in-frame clones and leaves out a portion. This sample has approximately 24,000 clones, with 60% to 80% found just once. The material sequenced was PBMCs, taken at disease progression, from a patient treated with ibrutinib. Receptors were obtained from a human donor with chronic lymphocytic leukemia. CDR3s include the opening cysteine and the closing phenylalanine or tryptophan. The order of the fields is J gene, clone size, V gene, D gene, CDR3 protein, CDR3 DNA. A D gene is named only where the DNA matches it firmly. Expanded clones are given a class, and other clones once, few, many or no size at all.

TRBJ2-7 few TRBV4-1 - CASSQVGGAIYEQYF TGCGCCAGCAGCCAAGTAGGCGGAGCAATCTACGAGCAGTACTTC
TRBJ1-2 - TRBV10-3 TRBD1 CAISSDRNYGYTF TGTGCCATCAGTTCGGACAGGAACTATGGCTACACCTTC
TRBJ2-3 few TRBV18 - CASSPVTDTQYF TGTGCCAGCTCACCGGTCACAGATACGCAGTATTTT
TRBJ2-2 - TRBV10-3 - CAIRQGTGELFF TGTGCCATCAGACAGGGCACCGGGGAGCTGTTTTTT
TRBJ2-7 - TRBV19 - CASSIRGQTSYEQYF TGTGCCAGTAGTATAAGGGGCCAAACTTCCTACGAGCAGTACTTC
TRBJ2-7 - TRBV29-1 TRBD2 CSVLGLAGGPYEQYF TGCAGCGTCCTTGGACTAGCGGGGGGTCCCTACGAGCAGTACTTC
TRBJ1-5 - TRBV2 - CASSARMHGSNQPQHF TGTGCCAGCAGTGCGAGAATGCATGGTAGCAATCAGCCCCAGCATTTT
TRBJ2-4 - TRBV7-2 TRBD2 CASSKRGVAKNIQYF TGTGCCAGCAGCAAGCGGGGGGTAGCCAAAAACATTCAGTACTTC
TRBJ2-7 few TRBV6-5 TRBD2 CASKASGVDEQYF TGTGCCAGCAAGGCTAGCGGGGTAGACGAGCAGTACTTC
TRBJ2-3 - TRBV29-1 TRBD2 CSVGSGGYTDTQYF TGCAGCGTTGGAAGCGGGGGGTACACAGATACGCAGTATTTT
TRBJ2-4 once TRBV5-1 TRBD2 CASSLVLAAKNIQYF TGCGCCAGCAGCTTGGTACTAGCGGCCAAAAACATTCAGTACTTC
TRBJ1-2 few TRBV27 TRBD1 CASRPQGVHGYTF TGTGCCAGCAGACCACAGGGGGTTCATGGCTACACCTTC
TRBJ1-2 - TRBV4-2 TRBD1 CASSQDQWDREWGYTF TGTGCCAGCAGCCAAGATCAGTGGGACAGGGAATGGGGCTACACCTTC
TRBJ1-1 - TRBV19 - CASKGFMNTEAFF TGTGCCAGTAAGGGATTCATGAACACTGAAGCTTTCTTT